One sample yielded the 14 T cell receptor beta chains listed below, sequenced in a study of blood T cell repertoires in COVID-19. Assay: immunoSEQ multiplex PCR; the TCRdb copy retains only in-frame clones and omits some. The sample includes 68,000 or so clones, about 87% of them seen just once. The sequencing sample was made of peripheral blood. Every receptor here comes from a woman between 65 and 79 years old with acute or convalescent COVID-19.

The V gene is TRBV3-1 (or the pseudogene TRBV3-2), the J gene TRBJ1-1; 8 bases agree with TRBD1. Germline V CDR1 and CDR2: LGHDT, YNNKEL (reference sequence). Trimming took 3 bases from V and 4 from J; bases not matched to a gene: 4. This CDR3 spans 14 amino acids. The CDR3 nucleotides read TGTGCCAGCAGCCAGGCTACAGGGGGCACTGAAGCTTTCTTT. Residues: CASSQATGGTEAFF.

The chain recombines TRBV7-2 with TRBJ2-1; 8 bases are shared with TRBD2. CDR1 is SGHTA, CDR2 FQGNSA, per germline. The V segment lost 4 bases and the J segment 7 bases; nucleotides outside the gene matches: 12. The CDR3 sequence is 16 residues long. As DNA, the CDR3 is TGTGCCAGCAGCTACGCCGGGACTAGATTTCGTAATGAGCAGTTCTTC. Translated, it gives CASSYAGTRFRNEQFF.

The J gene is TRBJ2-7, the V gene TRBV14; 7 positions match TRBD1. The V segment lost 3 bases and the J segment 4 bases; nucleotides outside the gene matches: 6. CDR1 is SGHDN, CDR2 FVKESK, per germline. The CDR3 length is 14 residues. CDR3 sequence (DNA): TGTGCCAGCAGCCAGATTGGACAGGCGTACGAGCAGTACTTC. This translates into CASSQIGQAYEQYF.

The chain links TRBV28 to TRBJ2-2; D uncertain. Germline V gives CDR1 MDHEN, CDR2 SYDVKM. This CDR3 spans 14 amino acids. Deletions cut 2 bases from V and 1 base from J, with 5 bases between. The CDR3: CASSLHMNTGELFF. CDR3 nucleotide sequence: TGTGCCAGCAGTTTACACATGAACACCGGGGAGCTGTTTTTT.

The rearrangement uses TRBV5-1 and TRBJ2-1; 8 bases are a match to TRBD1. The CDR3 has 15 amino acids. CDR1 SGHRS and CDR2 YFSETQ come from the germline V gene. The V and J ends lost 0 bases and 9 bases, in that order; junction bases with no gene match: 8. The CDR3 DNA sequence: TGCGCCAGCAGCTTGGGTCCAGGGGGCTCGGGTGAGCAGTTCTTC. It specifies CASSLGPGGSGEQFF.

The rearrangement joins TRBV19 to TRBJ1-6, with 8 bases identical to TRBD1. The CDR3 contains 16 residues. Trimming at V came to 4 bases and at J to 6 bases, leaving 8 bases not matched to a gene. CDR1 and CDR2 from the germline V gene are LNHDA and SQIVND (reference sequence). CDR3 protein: CASSTSRTGRNSPLHF. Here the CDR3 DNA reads TGTGCCAGTAGTACCTCAAGGACAGGGCGTAATTCACCCCTCCACTTT.

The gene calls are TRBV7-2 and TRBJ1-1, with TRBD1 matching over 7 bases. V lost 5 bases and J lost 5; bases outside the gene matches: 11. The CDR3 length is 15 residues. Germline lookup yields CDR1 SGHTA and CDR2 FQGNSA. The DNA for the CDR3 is TGTGCCAGCAGCATCCCTACAGGGGTTTTAACTGAAGCTTTCTTT. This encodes CASSIPTGVLTEAFF.

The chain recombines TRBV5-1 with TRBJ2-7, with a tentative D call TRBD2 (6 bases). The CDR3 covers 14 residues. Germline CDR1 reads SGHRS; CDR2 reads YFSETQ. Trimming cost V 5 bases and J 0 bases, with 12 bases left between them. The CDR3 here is CASRAGGNSYEQYF. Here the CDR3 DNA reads TGCGCCAGCAGAGCAGGAGGGAACTCCTACGAGCAGTACTTC.

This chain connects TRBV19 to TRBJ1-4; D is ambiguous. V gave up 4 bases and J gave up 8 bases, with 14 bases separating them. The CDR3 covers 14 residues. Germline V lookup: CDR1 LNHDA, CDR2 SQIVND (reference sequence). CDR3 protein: CASSRADTSEKLFF. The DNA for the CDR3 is TGTGCCAGTAGTAGAGCAGACACCTCCGAAAAACTGTTTTTT.

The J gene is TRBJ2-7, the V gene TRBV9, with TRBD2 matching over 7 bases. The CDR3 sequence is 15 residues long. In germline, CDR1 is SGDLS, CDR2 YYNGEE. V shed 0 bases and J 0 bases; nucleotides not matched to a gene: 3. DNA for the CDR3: TGTGCCAGCAGCGTAGGGAGCGGGGTCTCCTACGAGCAGTACTTC. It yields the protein CASSVGSGVSYEQYF.

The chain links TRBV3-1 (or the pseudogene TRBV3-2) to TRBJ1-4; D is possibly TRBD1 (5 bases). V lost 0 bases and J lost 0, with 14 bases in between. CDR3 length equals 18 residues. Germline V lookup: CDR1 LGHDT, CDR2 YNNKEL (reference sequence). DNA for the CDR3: TGTGCCAGCAGCCAAGATAGCGGGGCCTCCGCAACTAATGAAAAACTGTTTTTT. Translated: CASSQDSGASATNEKLFF.

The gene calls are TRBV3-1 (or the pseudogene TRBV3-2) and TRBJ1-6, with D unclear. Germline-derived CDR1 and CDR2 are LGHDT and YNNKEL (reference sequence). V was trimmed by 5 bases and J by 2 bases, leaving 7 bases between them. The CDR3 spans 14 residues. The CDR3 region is CASSGSTYNSPLHF. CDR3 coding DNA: TGTGCCAGCAGCGGGAGCACCTATAATTCACCCCTCCACTTT.

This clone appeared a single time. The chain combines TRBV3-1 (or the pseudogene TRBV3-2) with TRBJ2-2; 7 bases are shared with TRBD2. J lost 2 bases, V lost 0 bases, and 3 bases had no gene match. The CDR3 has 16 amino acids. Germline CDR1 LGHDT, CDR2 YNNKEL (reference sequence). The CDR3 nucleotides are TGTGCCAGCAGCCAAGAGGGAGCGGGAAACACCGGGGAGCTGTTTTTT. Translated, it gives CASSQEGAGNTGELFF.

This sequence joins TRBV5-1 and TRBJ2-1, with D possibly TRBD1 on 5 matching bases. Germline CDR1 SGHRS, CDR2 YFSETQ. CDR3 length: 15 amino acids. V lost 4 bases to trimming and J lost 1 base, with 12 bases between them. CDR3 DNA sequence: TGCGCCAGCAGCGGCTGGACAAGTTCCTACAATGAGCAGTTCTTC. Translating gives CASSGWTSSYNEQFF.